The 18 T cell receptor beta chains in this list originate from one sample, sequenced in a study of CD8+ T cells in alopecia areata. Following extraction, RNA underwent reverse transcription to cDNA, which served as the sequencing template. Assay: immunoSEQ multiplex PCR; the TCRdb copy retains only in-frame clones and omits some. The data contain roughly 250,000 clones, roughly 69% of them singletons. This material consisted of CD4+ T cells sorted from blood, taken at week 0. The receptors were sampled from a human donor with alopecia areata.

The chain carries TRBV29-1 and TRBJ2-2; D not certain. Germline-derived CDR1 and CDR2 are SQVTM and ANQGSEA. CDR3 length equals 14 residues. CDR3 in amino acids: CSALGDSNTGELFF. In DNA form, the CDR3 reads TGCAGTGCCCTTGGCGACTCGAACACCGGGGAGCTGTTTTTT.

This clone was detected once. Here the CDR3 DNA reads TGTGCCTGGAGTGTTAGACTAACAGGGACGGGCAACTATGGCTACACCTTC. Protein sequence: CAWSVRLTGTGNYGYTF. The V gene is TRBV30, the J gene TRBJ1-2, with a possible D match to TRBD1 (6 bases). Germline V gene data show CDR1 as GTSNPN and CDR2 as SVGIG (reference sequence). V dropped 0 bases and J dropped 2 bases, with 19 bases sitting between them. The CDR3 loop spans 17 amino acids.

V gene TRBV4-2 combines with J gene TRBJ1-2; no reliable D call. CDR1 and CDR2 from the germline V gene are LGHNA and YNFKEQ. V dropped 0 bases and J dropped 4 bases, with 12 bases sitting between them. This CDR3 comprises 15 residues. CDR3 coding DNA: TGTGCCAGCAGCCAAGATTCCGGCGAAACCTATGGCTACACCTTC. Protein: CASSQDSGETYGYTF.

The gene calls are TRBV7-6 and TRBJ2-5; D might be TRBD2 (6 bases). The V end lost 0 bases, the J end lost 1 base, and 6 bases lay between the germline ends. Germline V CDR1 and CDR2: SGHVS, FNYEAQ. This CDR3 is built from 14 residues. The CDR3 DNA is TGTGCCAGCAGCTTAGCGGGGGGCCAAGAGACCCAGTACTTC. Its translation is CASSLAGGQETQYF.

In its sample, this clone was seen a few times. The V and J genes are TRBV29-1 and TRBJ2-7; 7 bases fit TRBD2. The CDR3 spans 13 residues. CDR1 is SQVTM and CDR2 is ANQGSEA in the germline V gene. V lost 4 bases and J lost 3; bases outside the gene matches: 6. CDR3: CSVASGVNYEQYF. CDR3 coding DNA: TGCAGCGTTGCCAGCGGGGTAAACTACGAGCAGTACTTC.

This clone was observed once. The genes are TRBV2 and TRBJ1-1; tentatively, D is TRBD1 (6 bases). V was cut by 5 bases and J by 7 bases, with 14 bases left in between. Germline values: CDR1 SNHLY, CDR2 FYNNEI. This CDR3 spans 13 amino acids. The CDR3 reads CASSWGQGDEAFF. The CDR3 DNA reads TGTGCCAGCAGTTGGGGGCAGGGTGATGAAGCTTTCTTT.

This rearrangement joins TRBV27 to TRBJ1-6, with 11 bases that match TRBD1. The CDR3 contains 17 residues. Germline-derived CDR1 and CDR2 are MNHEY and SMNVEV (reference sequence). V lost 4 bases to trimming and J lost 8 bases; unmatched junction nucleotides: 10. CDR3 residues: CASSSPRGQGVYSPLHF. In DNA, the CDR3 is TGTGCCAGCAGTTCCCCTCGGGGACAGGGGGTTTATTCACCCCTCCACTTT.

The V and J genes are TRBV18 and TRBJ1-5; D is perhaps TRBD1 (6 bases). Germline V gene sequence: CDR1 KGHSH, CDR2 LQKENI. V lost 3 bases, J lost 4 bases, and 13 bases lay in between. The CDR3 has 15 residues. The CDR3 is CASSPGAGPNQPQHF. The CDR3 DNA is TGTGCCAGCTCACCGGGGGCAGGGCCGAATCAGCCCCAGCATTTT.

The chain uses TRBV18 and TRBJ1-1, with 7 positions matching TRBD1. Trimming took 1 base from V and 1 from J; bases not matched to a gene: 6. The CDR3 has 16 residues. CDR1 is KGHSH, CDR2 LQKENI, per germline. For the CDR3, the DNA is TGTGCCAGCTCACCACTACCCCGGACAGGGAACACTGAAGCTTTCTTT. Residues: CASSPLPRTGNTEAFF.

This clone was seen a few times. V gene TRBV29-1 combines with J gene TRBJ1-2; D remains unclear. The V and J ends lost 4 bases and 6 bases respectively, with 9 bases between them. There are 11 residues in the CDR3. CDR1 is SQVTM and CDR2 is ANQGSEA in the germline V gene. The CDR3 sequence: CSVGQSHGYTF. CDR3 sequence (DNA): TGCAGCGTTGGTCAATCCCATGGCTACACCTTC.

The chain combines TRBV30 with TRBJ1-4; a possible D gene is TRBD1 (5 bases). Germline CDR1 GTSNPN, CDR2 SVGIG (reference sequence). The V end was cut by 3 bases, the J end by 3 bases, with 17 bases between. The CDR3 covers 16 residues. CDR3 protein: CAWSRGNRVSNEKLFF. Here the CDR3 DNA reads TGTGCCTGGAGCCGGGGGAATAGAGTCTCTAATGAAAAACTGTTTTTT.

The chain links TRBV6-5 to TRBJ2-5; D is ambiguous. The V end lost 7 bases, the J end lost 5 bases, and 8 bases lay between the germline ends. The CDR3 covers 11 residues. CDR1 and CDR2 from the germline V gene are MNHEY and SVGAGI. The CDR3 coding sequence is TGTGCCAGCATGCTCGCGGAGACCCAGTACTTC. This encodes CASMLAETQYF.

This clone was seen a few times. The chain employs TRBV29-1 and TRBJ2-7; D gene uncertain. CDR1 is SQVTM and CDR2 is ANQGSEA in the germline V gene. Trimming cost V 4 bases and J 1 base, with 8 bases left between them. The CDR3 sequence is 12 residues long. The DNA for the CDR3 is TGCAGCGTTGGCTTCGGTTCCTACGAGCAGTACTTC. Residues: CSVGFGSYEQYF.

The genes are TRBV29-1 and TRBJ1-6; 10 bases match TRBD1. The CDR3 covers 14 residues. Germline V gene sequence: CDR1 SQVTM, CDR2 ANQGSEA. Trimming took 6 bases from V and 7 from J; bases not matched to a gene: 6. CDR3 DNA: TGCAGCGTCCCCGGGACAGGGGCCAATTCACCCCTCCACTTT. Translating gives CSVPGTGANSPLHF. The full variable domain, with the rest looked up from reference TRBV29-1 and TRBJ1-6, is SAVISQKPSRDICQRGTSLTIQCQVDSQVTMMFWYRQQPGQSLTLIATANQGSEATYESGFVIDKFPISRPNLTFSTLTVSNMSPEDSSIYLCSVPGTGANSPLHFGNGTRLTVT.

The V gene is TRBV10-3, the J gene TRBJ2-6, with D possibly matching TRBD2 (5 bases). With 4 bases removed from V and 0 bases from J, the gap between germline ends came to 7 bases. The CDR3 consists of 15 residues. The germline V gene encodes CDR1 ENHRY and CDR2 SYGVKD. The CDR3 DNA sequence: TGTGCCATCAGTGCGGAGGCCTCTGGGGCCAACGTCCTGACTTTC. Amino acids: CAISAEASGANVLTF.

The chain is built from TRBV29-1 and TRBJ2-7; D might be TRBD1 (6 bases). The CDR3 is 11 amino acids. CDR1 and CDR2 from the germline V gene are SQVTM and ANQGSEA. The V and J ends lost 7 bases and 4 bases respectively, with 11 bases between them. Here the CDR3 reads CSATQGYEQYF. The CDR3 coding sequence is TGCAGCGCCACACAGGGATACGAGCAGTACTTC.

The J gene is TRBJ2-7, the V gene TRBV4-3; D gene unclear. With 4 bases removed from V and 3 bases from J, the gap between germline ends came to 13 bases. Germline V gives CDR1 LGHNA, CDR2 YSLEER. This CDR3 is 14 amino acids long. The CDR3 DNA reads TGCGCCAGCAGCCTCACGACACAGTTCTACGAGCAGTACTTC. Encoded protein: CASSLTTQFYEQYF.

This clone was detected a few times. CDR3 nucleotides: TGTGCCACCAGCGGACGACTTTGGACGATTAATGAAAAACTGTTTTTT. This encodes CATSGRLWTINEKLFF. The chain carries TRBV15 and TRBJ1-4; D ambiguous. V dropped 5 bases and J dropped 4 bases, with 17 bases sitting between them. Germline-derived CDR1 and CDR2 are LNHNV and YYDKDF (reference sequence). The CDR3 is 16 amino acids. The full variable domain, in which reference TRBV15 and TRBJ1-4 provide the parts outside the CDR3, is DAMVIQNPRYQVTQFGKPVTLSCSQTLNHNVMYWYQQKSSQAPKLLFHYYDKDFNNEADTPDNFQSRRPNTSFCFLDIRSPGLGDTAMYLCATSGRLWTINEKLFFGSGTQLSVL.